In its sample, the clone carrying this T cell receptor (beta chain) was seen many times. Its antigen remains unidentified. This CDR3 is built from 13 residues. Between the trimmed V and J ends, which lost 4 bases and 5 bases, there was a span of 9 bases. Primers used in a second PCR of roughly 6 to 12 cycles were a sample-barcoded 5' primer and a J-beta primer mix. Unique molecular identifiers of 12 random nucleotides labeled each cDNA. TCRdb passed the 5' RACE reads through MiXCR, listing each CDR3 protein once. The sample has 800,000 to 950,000 distinct CDR3 sequences, 35% to 40% seen once. The sample is drawn from a study of blood T cells in healthy people across ages. Broader study findings: Expanded clonotype shifts may have been confounded, as the donors had an unknown CMV status. Diversity of TCR beta per million T cells declined in a roughly linear way with age.

The chain joins TRBV12-3 or TRBV12-4 to TRBJ2-1; possible D gene TRBD1, 5 bases. The clonotype comes from a young man in good health. The material sequenced was blood. The CDR3 region has the DNA TGTGCCAGCAGTTCCGACAGTAACAATGAGCAGTTCTTC. Protein: CASSSDSNNEQFF.